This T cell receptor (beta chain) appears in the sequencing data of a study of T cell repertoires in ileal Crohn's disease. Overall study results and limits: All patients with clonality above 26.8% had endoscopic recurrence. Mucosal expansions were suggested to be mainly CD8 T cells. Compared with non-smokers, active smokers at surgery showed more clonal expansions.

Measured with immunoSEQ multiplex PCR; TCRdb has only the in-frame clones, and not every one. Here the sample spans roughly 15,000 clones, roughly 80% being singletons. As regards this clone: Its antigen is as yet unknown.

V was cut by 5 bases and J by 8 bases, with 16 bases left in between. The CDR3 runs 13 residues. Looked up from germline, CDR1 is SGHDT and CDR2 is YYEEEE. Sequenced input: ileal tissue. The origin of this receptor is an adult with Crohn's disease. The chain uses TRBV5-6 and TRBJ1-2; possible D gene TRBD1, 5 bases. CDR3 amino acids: CASSFRRGIGYTF. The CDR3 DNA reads TGTGCCAGCAGTTTTAGGAGGGGTATAGGCTACACCTTC. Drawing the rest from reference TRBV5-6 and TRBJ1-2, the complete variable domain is DAGVTQSPTHLIKTRGQQVTLRCSPKSGHDTVSWYQQALGQGPQFIFQYYEEEERQRGNFPDRFSGHQFPNYSSELNVNALLLGDSALYLCASSFRRGIGYTFGSGTRLTVV.